The 6 T cell receptor beta chains below were found in one sample sequenced in a study of T cell responses to AZD1222 COVID-19 vaccine (dated by TCRdb to 2020 to 2023). Library method: the immunoSEQ multiplex PCR assay. Here the immuneACCESS table is served through TCRdb, limited to in-frame sequences with V and J called. Missing clones are a known gap in these copies; in checked studies unresolved V genes cover under half, and the rest lacks a known reason. The sample table contains some 150,000 clones; only one count was recorded for roughly 88% of them. Of the sample, 2% to 2.5% is held by the ten largest clones. What this sample's time point label stands for: baseline before first vaccination. The input for sequencing was peripheral blood, taken on day 0 of AZD1222 vaccination. Receptors originate from an adult in good health.

The V call is TRBV6-5, the J call TRBJ2-1; D gene uncertain. The CDR3 extends over 11 amino acids. Germline V gives CDR1 MNHEY, CDR2 SVGAGI. With 2 bases removed from V and 7 bases from J, the gap between germline ends came to 3 bases. CDR3 protein: CASSYGNEQFF. CDR3 DNA sequence: TGTGCCAGCAGTTACGGGAATGAGCAGTTCTTC.

This chain links TRBV2 with TRBJ2-1, with a possible D match to TRBD2 (5 bases). Germline loops: CDR1 SNHLY, CDR2 FYNNEI. The CDR3 contains 13 residues. The ends were cut back, 4 bases at V and 15 bases at J, with 19 bases in the middle. CDR3 nucleotide sequence: TGTGCCAGCAGTGGATCTAGGGCGAGGGATCCGTTCTTC. Its translation: CASSGSRARDPFF.

This chain connects TRBV7-2 to TRBJ2-1; 8 bases are shared with TRBD2. Looked up from germline, CDR1 is SGHTA and CDR2 is FQGNSA. V shed 5 bases and J 6 bases; nucleotides not matched to a gene: 6. This CDR3 comprises 14 residues. Written as DNA, the CDR3 is TGTGCCAGCAGCGCCAGACTAGCGTTCAATGAGCAGTTCTTC. It codes for CASSARLAFNEQFF.

This sequence joins TRBV5-6 and TRBJ2-7; D is unresolved. The CDR3 has 14 residues. Trimming stripped 3 bases from V and 0 bases from J, with 10 bases between. Germline CDR1 and CDR2: SGHDT and YYEEEE. Written as DNA, the CDR3 is TGTGCCAGCAGCTCGTCTGACACCTCCTACGAGCAGTACTTC. Amino acid sequence: CASSSSDTSYEQYF.

On this clone itself: The sample carries other DNA sequences with the same CDR3. The V call is TRBV29-1, the J call TRBJ2-7, with 11 bases lining up with TRBD2. With 4 bases clipped from V and 4 bases from J, the junction kept 3 bases outside the gene matches. The CDR3 totals 13 residues. Germline lookup yields CDR1 SQVTM and CDR2 ANQGSEA. Here the CDR3 DNA reads TGCAGCGTTGGACTAGCGGGATCGTACGAGCAGTACTTC. Its translation: CSVGLAGSYEQYF.

CDR3 bases: TGTGCCAGCAGTGAACCCGACTGGCGGGCCGAGCAGTACTTC. Protein sequence: CASSEPDWRAEQYF. The chain links TRBV25-1 to TRBJ2-7; possible D gene TRBD2, 5 bases. Germline-derived CDR1 and CDR2 are MGHDK and SYGVNS. The CDR3 sequence is 14 residues long. The V and J ends lost 2 bases and 6 bases respectively, with 14 bases between them.